This is a list of T cell receptor beta chains from one sample in a study of technical replicates of blood from a handful of donors. TCRdb's copy holds only in-frame clones and misses some; the assay was immunoSEQ multiplex PCR. This sample yields 65,000 to 80,000 clones, of which approximately 98% are seen a single time; 0.2% to 0.25% belongs to the top ten. Sequencing was carried out using T cells isolated from PBMCs. These receptors were collected from a human donor in good health. CDR3s include the opening cysteine and the closing phenylalanine or tryptophan. The D gene is left open where the match is weak. Expanded clones are given a class, and other clones once, few, many or no size at all.

.	.	TRBV7-9	TRBJ1-5	12	CASTNDKQPQHF	TGTGCCAGCACCAACGACAAGCAGCCCCAGCATTTT
.	TRBD1	TRBV19	TRBJ2-3	16	CASSDEDRPGTDTQYF	TGTGCCAGTAGCGACGAGGACAGGCCAGGCACAGATACGCAGTATTTT
.	TRBD2	TRBV7-9	TRBJ2-3	15	CASSLSGRSTDTQYF	TGTGCCAGCAGCTTGAGCGGGAGATCAACAGATACGCAGTATTTT
.	.	TRBV2	TRBJ2-3	14	CASTWDFEVDTQYF	TGTGCCAGCACGTGGGACTTTGAGGTCGATACGCAGTATTTT
.	TRBD1	TRBV7-9	TRBJ1-2	12	CASSWDSYGYTF	TGTGCCAGCAGCTGGGACAGCTATGGCTACACCTTC
.	.	TRBV30	TRBJ2-7	13	CAWSPGLSGEQYF	TGTGCCTGGAGCCCAGGGTTATCGGGCGAGCAGTACTTC
.	.	TRBV4-1	TRBJ1-2	13	CASSPTGGYGYTF	TGCGCCAGCAGCCCTACGGGAGGCTATGGCTACACCTTC
.	.	TRBV5-1	TRBJ2-3	13	CASRIGPGDTQYF	TGCGCCAGCAGAATTGGTCCGGGAGATACGCAGTATTTT
.	TRBD1	TRBV19	TRBJ1-5	17	CASSRGQDFNYAQPQHF	TGTGCCAGTAGCAGGGGACAGGATTTTAACTATGCTCAGCCCCAGCATTTT
.	.	TRBV5-1	TRBJ2-5	14	CASSSGTLGETQYF	TGCGCCAGCAGCTCGGGGACTCTTGGGGAGACCCAGTACTTC
.	.	TRBV5-1	TRBJ2-1	13	CASSPLLRNEQFF	TGCGCCAGCAGCCCCCTTCTTCGGAATGAGCAGTTCTTC
.	.	TRBV14	TRBJ2-1	13	CASSLTLNNEQFF	TGTGCCAGCAGCCTTACATTGAACAATGAGCAGTTCTTC
.	TRBD2	TRBV18	TRBJ2-7	15	CASSQGTSGPYEQYF	TGTGCCAGCTCGCAAGGGACTAGCGGACCCTACGAGCAGTACTTC
.	.	TRBV18	TRBJ2-2	14	CASSRLRGTGELFF	TGTGCCAGCTCTCGATTGAGGGGGACCGGGGAGCTGTTTTTT
.	TRBD1	TRBV29-1	TRBJ1-4	13	CSVVTGANEKLFF	TGCAGCGTCGTGACAGGGGCCAATGAAAAACTGTTTTTT
.	.	TRBV19	TRBJ1-1	11	CASSRVTEAFF	TGTGCCAGTAGCAGGGTCACTGAAGCTTTCTTT
.	TRBD2	TRBV9	TRBJ2-1	16	CASSISGTTDDNEQFF	TGTGCCAGCAGCATTTCCGGGACTACCGATGACAATGAGCAGTTCTTC
.	.	TRBV23-1	TRBJ2-1	15	CASSPSGDAYNEQFF	TGCGCCAGCAGCCCGTCCGGGGATGCCTACAATGAGCAGTTCTTC
.	TRBD1	TRBV6-5	TRBJ1-1	14	CASRGTGSGTEAFF	TGTGCCAGCAGGGGGACAGGGAGTGGCACTGAAGCTTTCTTT
.	TRBD2	TRBV6-5	TRBJ2-7	15	CASSSPSGSGYEQYF	TGTGCCAGCAGTTCCCCTAGCGGGAGTGGCTACGAGCAGTACTTC
once	.	TRBV5-8	TRBJ2-1	13	CANERSSYNEQFF	TGTGCCAATGAGCGGAGCTCCTACAATGAGCAGTTCTTC
once	TRBD1	TRBV19	TRBJ1-1	15	CASSIIKGGQTEAFF	TGTGCCAGTAGTATAATCAAAGGGGGCCAGACTGAAGCTTTCTTT
.	.	TRBV2	TRBJ2-3	15	CATPSQGIDADTQYF	TGTGCCACTCCCTCTCAGGGAATTGACGCAGATACGCAGTATTTT
.	.	TRBV9	TRBJ1-2	15	CASSVEVRGNYGYTF	TGTGCCAGCAGCGTAGAAGTTAGGGGTAACTATGGCTACACCTTC
.	TRBD1	TRBV6-5	TRBJ2-2	16	CASSYSQGTSTGELFF	TGTGCCAGCAGTTACTCACAGGGGACAAGCACCGGGGAGCTGTTTTTT
.	TRBD2	TRBV30	TRBJ2-1	14	CAWSGTSGINEQFF	TGTGCCTGGAGTGGGACTAGCGGGATTAATGAGCAGTTCTTC
.	TRBD1	TRBV4-3	TRBJ1-5	16	CASSQTGTGVGQPQHF	TGCGCCAGCTCACAGACCGGGACAGGGGTGGGTCAGCCCCAGCATTTT
.	.	TRBV11-2	TRBJ2-1	17	CASSLVAQGRSYNEQFF	TGTGCCAGCAGCTTAGTTGCGCAGGGGCGCTCCTACAATGAGCAGTTCTTC
.	TRBD1	TRBV5-1	TRBJ2-7	13	CASRPGQIYEQYF	TGCGCCAGTAGACCGGGACAGATTTACGAGCAGTACTTC
.	.	TRBV27	TRBJ1-1	14	CASSALQGNTEAFF	TGTGCCAGCAGTGCCCTTCAGGGTAACACTGAAGCTTTCTTT
.	TRBD1	TRBV11-2	TRBJ1-2	15	CASSLITGTGDGYTF	TGTGCCAGCAGCTTAATAACCGGGACAGGGGATGGCTACACCTTC
.	TRBD1	TRBV9	TRBJ2-3	18	CASSVYVRGQGSTDTQYF	TGTGCCAGCAGCGTATATGTGCGAGGACAGGGAAGCACAGATACGCAGTATTTT
.	TRBD2	TRBV4-3	TRBJ2-1	17	CASSPRTSGSSYNEQFF	TGCGCCAGCAGCCCCCGGACTAGCGGGAGCTCCTACAATGAGCAGTTCTTC
.	.	TRBV2	TRBJ1-5	17	CASSERVHLYSNQPQHF	TGTGCCAGCAGTGAACGGGTGCACCTCTATAGCAATCAGCCCCAGCATTTT
.	.	TRBV13	TRBJ2-1	14	CASSLGAAGSEQFF	TGTGCCAGCAGCTTAGGGGCCGCCGGGAGTGAGCAGTTCTTC
.	TRBD2	TRBV28	TRBJ2-1	15	CASSFLSGIYNEQFF	TGTGCCAGCAGTTTCTTGAGCGGGATCTACAATGAGCAGTTCTTC
.	TRBD1	TRBV5-4	TRBJ1-4	13	CASSLGQLEKLFF	TGTGCCAGCAGTTTGGGACAGCTCGAAAAACTGTTTTTT
once	.	TRBV15	TRBJ2-1	16	CATSRDPDSSYNEQFF	TGTGCCACCAGCAGAGATCCGGACAGCTCCTACAATGAGCAGTTCTTC
.	TRBD1	TRBV9	TRBJ1-2	13	CASSYDRAYGYTF	TGTGCCAGCAGCTATGACAGGGCCTATGGCTACACCTTC
.	TRBD1	TRBV5-6	TRBJ1-1	15	CASSLRGTGNTEAFF	TGTGCCAGCAGCTTACGCGGGACAGGGAACACTGAAGCTTTCTTT
.	TRBD1	TRBV4-1	TRBJ1-2	14	CASSLTTGDFGYTF	TGCGCCAGCAGCTTAACGACAGGGGACTTTGGCTACACCTTC
.	.	TRBV2	TRBJ2-7	14	CASSEARASHEQYF	TGTGCCAGCAGTGAAGCGCGGGCTAGCCACGAGCAGTACTTC
once	TRBD1	TRBV28	TRBJ2-2	14	CASTLGQNLGELFF	TGTGCCAGCACTCTGGGACAGAACCTCGGGGAGCTGTTTTTT